These 30 T cell receptor beta chains came from one sample sequenced in a study of blood T cell repertoires in COVID-19. Data came from immunoSEQ multiplex PCR; TCRdb stores just in-frame clones and leaves some out. In the table there are approximately 100,000 clones, 80% to 90% of which are singletons. The specimen was PBMCs or T cells enriched from blood (not recorded which). These receptors came from a woman between 45 and 65 years old who had recovered from COVID-19.

The chain links TRBV6-5 to TRBJ1-2; TRBD1 is a possible D gene (5 bases). Germline V gene data show CDR1 as MNHEY and CDR2 as SVGAGI. The CDR3 has 13 residues. V was trimmed by 6 bases and J by 6 bases, leaving 14 bases between them. The DNA for the CDR3 is TGTGCCAGCAGCCGGGGCCGGGGGGATGGCTACACCTTC. It encodes CASSRGRGDGYTF.

V is TRBV7-6 and J is TRBJ2-7; 9 bases map to TRBD2. The CDR3 length is 15 residues. From germline, CDR1 is SGHVS and CDR2 FNYEAQ. Trimming took 4 bases from V and 5 from J; bases not matched to a gene: 9. The CDR3 here is CASSSSSGRFNEQYF. In nucleotides, the CDR3 is TGTGCCAGCAGCTCTAGCAGCGGGAGGTTCAACGAGCAGTACTTC.

The chain has TRBV30 and TRBJ1-6; 7 bases agree with TRBD1. The CDR3 is 14 amino acids. CDR1 is GTSNPN and CDR2 is SVGIG in the germline V gene (reference sequence). Germline trimming cut 4 bases from V and 9 bases from J; bases unmatched to any gene: 9. DNA for the CDR3: TGTGCCTGGACTGAAACAGGGGTTTCTTCACCCCTCCACTTT. Encoded protein: CAWTETGVSSPLHF.

In DNA form, the CDR3 reads TGTGCCAGCAGAGCCGGGACAGGGGTTTCCCATAATTCACCCCTCCACTTT. This gives the protein CASRAGTGVSHNSPLHF. The chain employs TRBV28 and TRBJ1-6, with TRBD1 matching over 10 bases. The CDR3 contains 17 residues. The junction had 10 bases not matched to a gene; V was cut back by 6 bases and J by 5 bases. Germline V lookup: CDR1 MDHEN, CDR2 SYDVKM. Looking up the rest from reference TRBV28 and TRBJ1-6 gives the full variable domain: DVKVTQSSRYLVKRTGEKVFLECVQDMDHENMFWYRQDPGLGLRLIYFSYDVKMKEKGDIPEGYSVSREKKERFSLILESASTNQTSMYLCASRAGTGVSHNSPLHFGNGTRLTVT.

The chain uses TRBV28 and TRBJ2-1; 9 bases are a match to TRBD2. Germline CDR1 is MDHEN and CDR2 is SYDVKM. The V gene end was trimmed by 7 bases and the J gene end by 0 bases; junction bases not matched to a gene: 4. The CDR3 runs 15 residues. The CDR3: CASTLAGLSYNEQFF. DNA of the CDR3: TGTGCCAGCACCCTAGCGGGACTCTCCTACAATGAGCAGTTCTTC.

This sequence joins TRBV7-6 and TRBJ1-2; TRBD1 might be the D (5 bases). Trimming left V 5 bases short and J 0 bases short, with 13 bases between. Germline V gene lookup returns CDR1 SGHVS and CDR2 FNYEAQ. CDR3 length equals 15 residues. CDR3: CASSPDSSTNYGYTF. The CDR3 DNA reads as TGTGCCAGCAGCCCAGACAGTAGTACTAACTATGGCTACACCTTC.

The chain links TRBV30 to TRBJ1-1; D is perhaps TRBD1 (5 bases). This CDR3 region has 13 residues. Germline V gives CDR1 GTSNPN, CDR2 SVGIG (reference sequence). Trimming pared 3 bases from V and 1 base from J, leaving 9 bases between. CDR3 DNA sequence: TGTGCCTGGAGGTGGGGGGAGAACACTGAAGCTTTCTTT. Amino acids: CAWRWGENTEAFF. The entire variable domain, with the rest obtained from reference TRBV30 and TRBJ1-1, is as follows: SQTIHQWPATLVQPVGSPLSLECTVEGTSNPNLYWYRQAAGRGLQLLFYSVGIGQISSEVPQNLSASRPQDRQFILSSKKLLLSDSGFYLCAWRWGENTEAFFGQGTRLTVV.

This clone appeared once. V and J are TRBV19 and TRBJ1-5; D remains ambiguous. V was shortened by 5 bases and J by 8 bases, with 22 bases between the two germline ends. The CDR3 consists of 16 residues. Germline CDR1 and CDR2: LNHDA and SQIVND (reference sequence). For the CDR3, the DNA is TGTGCCAGTAGTCCCCTGTACGCGGGAACGGCGGAGCCCCAGCATTTT. Translating gives CASSPLYAGTAEPQHF.

The sample holds one count of this clone. The chain joins TRBV5-1 to TRBJ2-2; 9 positions match TRBD1. V shed 2 bases and J 3 bases; nucleotides not matched to a gene: 2. CDR3 length: 15 amino acids. The V gene's germline CDR1 is SGHRS and CDR2 YFSETQ. CDR3 amino acids: CASSLRQGDTGELFF. The CDR3 nucleotides read TGCGCCAGCAGCTTAAGACAGGGGGACACCGGGGAGCTGTTTTTT. Full variable domain (outside the CDR3, taken from reference TRBV5-1 and TRBJ2-2): KAGVTQTPRYLIKTRGQQVTLSCSPISGHRSVSWYQQTPGQGLQFLFEYFSETQRNKGNFPGRFSGRQFSNSRSEMNVSTLELGDSALYLCASSLRQGDTGELFFGEGSRLTVL.

The genes are TRBV19 and TRBJ2-1, with a weak D call TRBD2 (6 bases). Germline V gene data show CDR1 as LNHDA and CDR2 as SQIVND (reference sequence). Between the trimmed V and J ends, which lost 5 bases and 5 bases, there was a span of 13 bases. The CDR3 is made up of 14 amino acids. CDR3 DNA: TGTGCCAGTAGTGCCAGCCGGGGGAACAATGAGCAGTTCTTC. As protein: CASSASRGNNEQFF.

The V call is TRBV7-3, the J call TRBJ2-6, with TRBD2 as a possible D gene (5 bases). V was trimmed by 11 bases and J by 0 bases, leaving 17 bases between them. The germline CDR1 and CDR2 sequences are SGHTA and FQGTGA. This CDR3 region has 16 residues. CDR3 protein: CAEEAGSPSGANVLTF. The CDR3 nucleotides read TGTGCCGAGGAGGCAGGCTCCCCCTCTGGGGCCAACGTCCTGACTTTC.

The table lists this clone with a count of one. CDR3 region: CASRTTRATNEKLFF. DNA for the CDR3: TGTGCCAGCAGGACCACCCGGGCAACTAATGAAAAACTGTTTTTT. This rearrangement joins TRBV6-5 to TRBJ1-4; no reliable D call. V lost 6 bases and J 0 bases, leaving 11 bases between the germline ends. CDR1 MNHEY and CDR2 SVGAGI come from the germline V gene. This CDR3 has 15 residues.

This clone was picked up one time. This chain connects TRBV6-6 to TRBJ1-4, with D possibly being TRBD1 (6 bases). V was shortened by 5 bases and J by 4 bases, with 23 bases between the two germline ends. This CDR3 has 18 amino acids. The germline CDR1 and CDR2 sequences are MNHNY and SVGAGI (reference sequence). The CDR3 protein is CASSPTGRRLGVNEKLFF. CDR3 DNA: TGTGCCAGCAGTCCAACAGGGCGAAGGTTGGGGGTTAATGAAAAACTGTTTTTT.

The chain links TRBV30 to TRBJ2-7; 11 bases are a match to TRBD1. Per germline, CDR1 GTSNPN and CDR2 SVGIG (reference sequence). CDR3 length: 13 amino acids. V was clipped by 3 bases and J by 6 bases; unmatched bases: 4. The chain's CDR3 is CAWRRDRGGEQYF. The CDR3 bases are TGTGCCTGGAGGCGGGACAGGGGGGGCGAGCAGTACTTC.

The sample holds one count of this clone. The V call is TRBV7-3, the J call TRBJ1-6, with a tentative D call TRBD1 (5 bases). The V end was cut by 4 bases, the J end by 2 bases, with 6 bases between. Germline V gene lookup returns CDR1 SGHTA and CDR2 FQGTGA. The CDR3 runs to 14 residues. The CDR3 nucleotides read TGTGCCAGCAGCTCCAGGGCCTATAATTCACCCCTCCACTTT. It is translated as CASSSRAYNSPLHF.

This sequence joins TRBV10-3 and TRBJ1-2; D gene ambiguous. The CDR3 totals 14 residues. V gave up 3 bases and J gave up 1 base, with 9 bases separating them. Germline V gives CDR1 ENHRY, CDR2 SYGVKD. DNA for the CDR3: TGTGCCATCAGTGAAGCCCAGGTTAACTATGGCTACACCTTC. It encodes CAISEAQVNYGYTF.

This clone was seen a few times. This chain joins TRBV23-1 and TRBJ1-2, with unresolved D. TRBV23-1 is filed as an ORF, its function uncertain. The CDR3 has 15 residues. V was shortened by 4 bases and J by 1 base, with 13 bases between the two germline ends. The CDR3 here is CASSPRQLLNYGYTF. The CDR3 nucleotides read TGCGCCAGCAGTCCCAGGCAGCTCCTTAACTATGGCTACACCTTC.

This chain connects TRBV6-1 to TRBJ1-2, with D possibly matching TRBD1 (5 bases). The V gene lost 2 bases and the J gene lost 4 bases, with 11 bases spanning the gap. Germline CDR1 reads MNHNS; CDR2 reads SASEGT. CDR3 size: 14 residues. The CDR3 reads CASSESQVTYGYTF. CDR3 sequence (DNA): TGTGCCAGCAGTGAATCACAGGTCACCTATGGCTACACCTTC.

The V call is TRBV30, the J call TRBJ1-1; 7 positions match TRBD1. Trimming took 3 bases from V and 12 from J; bases not matched to a gene: 16. Per germline, CDR1 GTSNPN and CDR2 SVGIG (reference sequence). This CDR3 region has 14 residues. The CDR3 DNA reads TGTGCCTGGAGAGGGGGACAGAGTTTTGAAGATTCTTTCTTT. It encodes CAWRGGQSFEDSFF.

This clone occurred a few times. The CDR3 protein is CASSQRTDDLGEQYF. The CDR3 DNA follows: TGTGCCAGCAGCCAAAGGACAGACGACCTTGGGGAGCAGTACTTC. This chain uses TRBV11-2 with TRBJ2-7; D perhaps matches TRBD1 (6 bases). Germline CDR1 is SGHAT and CDR2 is FQNNGV. This CDR3 has 15 amino acids. Trimming removed 5 bases at V and 7 bases at J, with 21 bases between. The variable domain in full, completed from reference TRBV11-2 and TRBJ2-7, reads EAGVAQSPRYKIIEKRQSVAFWCNPISGHATLYWYQQILGQGPKLLIQFQNNGVVDDSQLPKDRFSAERLKGVDSTLKIQPAKLEDSAVYLCASSQRTDDLGEQYFGPGTRLTVT.

V usage is TRBV28 and J usage is TRBJ1-2, with D perhaps matching TRBD1 (5 bases). CDR1 MDHEN and CDR2 SYDVKM come from the germline V gene. Deletions cut 3 bases from V and 2 bases from J, with 7 bases between. The CDR3 has 13 residues. This chain's CDR3 is CASSFRGNYGYTF. CDR3 nucleotides: TGTGCCAGCAGTTTTAGGGGAAACTATGGCTACACCTTC.

The V call is TRBV19, the J call TRBJ1-3, with D perhaps matching TRBD1 (5 bases). Trimming pared 2 bases from V and 3 bases from J, leaving 11 bases between. There are 15 residues in the CDR3. The germline V gene encodes CDR1 LNHDA and CDR2 SQIVND (reference sequence). The CDR3 reads CASSISAGNGNTIYF. CDR3 nucleotide sequence: TGTGCCAGTAGTATATCGGCAGGGAATGGAAACACCATATATTTT.

J is TRBJ1-2 and V is TRBV7-9; the D gene is possibly TRBD1 (6 bases). Trimming removed 4 bases at V and 4 bases at J, with 22 bases between. Germline V gives CDR1 SEHNR, CDR2 FQNEAQ (reference sequence). This CDR3 region has 17 residues. The DNA of the CDR3 is TGTGCCAGCAGCTCCTTGGCAGGGGATAGGTTTAGCTATGGCTACACCTTC. Its protein product is CASSSLAGDRFSYGYTF.

The rearrangement links TRBV5-5 to TRBJ1-1; D might be TRBD1 (5 bases). The CDR3 length is 15 residues. V lost 1 base, J lost 0 bases, and 10 bases lay in between. Looked up from germline, CDR1 is SGHKS and CDR2 is YYEKEE (reference sequence). CDR3 amino acids: CASSLYRQLNTEAFF. The CDR3 DNA follows: TGTGCCAGCAGCTTGTACCGACAGCTGAACACTGAAGCTTTCTTT.

The genes are TRBV11-2 and TRBJ2-2, with TRBD1 as a possible D gene (6 bases). V shed 8 bases and J shed 3 bases, with 16 bases lying between them. The CDR3 consists of 15 residues. Per germline, CDR1 SGHAT and CDR2 FQNNGV. The CDR3 nucleotides read TGTGCCAGCGGCGACGAGGGGGTGTACACCGGGGAGCTGTTTTTT. This codes for CASGDEGVYTGELFF.

The chain recombines TRBV18 with TRBJ1-1; D is unclear. With 6 bases removed from V and 3 bases from J, the gap between germline ends came to 11 bases. CDR1 KGHSH and CDR2 LQKENI come from the germline V gene. The CDR3 length is 13 residues. CDR3 in DNA: TGTGCCAGCTCCCTCGGTCAGGACACTGAAGCTTTCTTT. Translation: CASSLGQDTEAFF. Full variable domain (remainder filled in from reference TRBV18 and TRBJ1-1): NAGVMQNPRHLVRRRGQEARLRCSPMKGHSHVYWYRQLPEEGLKFMVYLQKENIIDESGMPKERFSAEFPKEGPSILRIQQVVRGDSAAYFCASSLGQDTEAFFGQGTRLTVV.

This rearrangement joins TRBV6-4 to TRBJ2-3, with 8 bases identical to TRBD2. There are 14 residues in the CDR3. Germline lookup yields CDR1 MRHNA and CDR2 SNTAGT. V lost 3 bases, J lost 1 base, and 0 bases stayed unmatched. CDR3 protein: CASSERGGTDTQYF. The CDR3 nucleotides read TGTGCCAGCAGTGAGCGGGGGGGCACAGATACGCAGTATTTT.

This chain connects TRBV5-1 to TRBJ2-7; TRBD1 agrees at 7 bases. V lost 4 bases to trimming and J lost 7 bases; unmatched junction nucleotides: 11. Germline V gene lookup returns CDR1 SGHRS and CDR2 YFSETQ. CDR3 length: 14 residues. CDR3 nucleotide sequence: TGCGCCAGCAGCCCACAGGGGACAAGTAGGGAGCAGTACTTC. Translating it yields CASSPQGTSREQYF. The full variable domain, its missing parts supplied by reference TRBV5-1 and TRBJ2-7, is KAGVTQTPRYLIKTRGQQVTLSCSPISGHRSVSWYQQTPGQGLQFLFEYFSETQRNKGNFPGRFSGRQFSNSRSEMNVSTLELGDSALYLCASSPQGTSREQYFGPGTRLTVT.

The genes are TRBV6-5 and TRBJ2-1; 13 nucleotides align to TRBD2. The V gene end was trimmed by 5 bases and the J gene end by 6 bases; junction bases not matched to a gene: 4. CDR3 length equals 15 residues. Germline loops: CDR1 MNHEY, CDR2 SVGAGI. The CDR3 spells CASSLGLAGVNEQFF. For the CDR3, the DNA is TGTGCCAGCAGTCTCGGACTAGCGGGGGTCAATGAGCAGTTCTTC.

As concerns this clone: Other DNA sequences in the same sample also yield this CDR3. The chain has TRBV5-6 and TRBJ2-7; D gene uncertain. V shed 0 bases and J shed 1 base, with 11 bases lying between them. Per the germline V gene, CDR1 is SGHDT and CDR2 is YYEEEE. This CDR3 is 15 amino acids long. DNA for the CDR3: TGTGCCAGCAGCTTGGCCGGAGTGATTTCCTACGAGCAGTACTTC. Translated: CASSLAGVISYEQYF.